The clone carrying this T cell receptor beta chain qualifies as medium-sized. Trimming took off 4 bases at V and 4 bases at J, with 6 bases between the two ends. The CDR3 covers 12 residues. Germline lookup yields CDR1 MGHDK and CDR2 SYGVNS. The sample is drawn from a study of metastatic and nonmetastatic thyroid tumors. TCRdb re-called the PCR reads with MiXCR. The sample yields approximately 17,000 clones, around 23% seen once. Each patient came to thyroid surgery without any prior treatment (of any kind). The V gene is TRBV25-1, the J gene TRBJ2-3; D remains unclear. Sequencing input: adjacent normal tissue. This receptor was identified in a female donor with papillary thyroid cancer or a benign thyroid nodule (not recorded which). Some clones in this sample may be carry-over from other donors' samples. The CDR3 DNA sequence: TGTGCCAGCAGTGTAGCAGCAGATACGCAGTATTTT. Its protein is CASSVAADTQYF.